The subject of this entry is one T cell receptor (beta chain). The data are from a study of chemoradiotherapy in HPV16-positive cancers. The V gene lost 1 base and the J gene lost 13 bases, with 21 bases spanning the gap. Germline values: CDR1 SGHDT, CDR2 YYEEEE. The CDR3 sequence is 15 residues long. Sequenced by immunoSEQ multiplex PCR; TCRdb stores in-frame clones only, minus some. The sample carries 30,000 to 35,000 clones, about four fifths recorded once. The sequenced sample was blood, obtained from a patient who underwent chemoradiotherapy. The origin of this receptor is a human donor with HPV-associated anogenital cancer. V usage is TRBV5-6 and J usage is TRBJ2-1; possibly TRBD1 or TRBD2 for D (5 bases each). The CDR3 protein is CASSLWAPGPQDQFF. The CDR3 DNA reads TGTGCCAGCAGCTTGTGGGCACCGGGACCCCAGGATCAGTTCTTC.